These 7 T cell receptor beta chains originate from one sample sequenced in a study of T cells after yellow fever vaccination. TCRdb passed the 5' RACE reads through MiXCR, listing each CDR3 protein once. The sample consists of approximately 580,000 distinct CDR3 sequences, around 16% of them appearing once. The sequencing used PBMCs, collected about 5 days after the first yellow fever vaccination. These receptors originate from a man aged 18-30 years who received the YFV17D yellow fever vaccine.

This clonotype came up a few times. V usage is TRBV6-5 and J usage is TRBJ2-6, with D possibly TRBD1 on 5 matching bases. The CDR3 extends over 16 amino acids. Trimming took 3 bases from V and 6 from J, leaving 15 bases between them. Per germline, CDR1 MNHEY and CDR2 SVGAGI. The chain's CDR3 is CASSYQGRGQANVLTF. Written as DNA, the CDR3 is TGTGCCAGCAGTTATCAAGGGCGCGGACAGGCCAACGTCCTGACTTTC.

The rearrangement joins TRBV6-2 or TRBV6-3 to TRBJ2-7, with 9 bases identical to TRBD1. Germline CDR1 reads MNHEY; CDR2 reads SVGEGT. V shed 0 bases and J 6 bases; nucleotides not matched to a gene: 9. This CDR3 region has 16 residues. The CDR3: CASSYSTTGQGPEQYV. The CDR3 region has the DNA TGTGCCAGCAGTTACTCGACCACCGGACAGGGGCCCGAGCAGTACGTC.

V is TRBV7-2 and J is TRBJ2-2; no firm D call. The V gene's germline CDR1 is SGHTA and CDR2 FQGNSA. The CDR3 loop spans 15 amino acids. The V and J ends lost 3 bases and 3 bases respectively, with 11 bases between them. CDR3 sequence (DNA): TGTGCCAGCAGCTTCCTGGCCGATCACACCGGGGAGCTGTTTTTT. The encoded protein is CASSFLADHTGELFF.

This clonotype was detected only a few times. The V and J genes are TRBV18 and TRBJ2-7; 12 nucleotides match TRBD2. This CDR3 is 14 amino acids long. Looked up from germline, CDR1 is KGHSH and CDR2 is LQKENI. Unmatched junction bases numbered 2, after V lost 5 bases and J lost 3 bases. CDR3 in amino acids: CASSRLAGDYEQYF. The CDR3 nucleotides are TGTGCCAGCTCAAGACTAGCGGGGGACTACGAGCAGTACTTC.

This clonotype occurred a few times. This chain uses TRBV6-1 with TRBJ1-1, with D unclear. Germline CDR1 is MNHNS and CDR2 is SASEGT. Trimming stripped 6 bases from V and 6 bases from J, with 20 bases between. The CDR3 is made up of 15 amino acids. The CDR3 DNA reads TGTGCCAGCAGGAACCCCGGGCACCTGGGATCTGAAGCTTTCTTT. Its translation is CASRNPGHLGSEAFF.

In this sample, this clonotype turned up a few times. The chain is built from TRBV9 and TRBJ1-2, with D perhaps TRBD1 (5 bases). V lost 2 bases and J lost 2, with 10 bases in between. The CDR3 is 14 amino acids. Germline CDR1 reads SGDLS; CDR2 reads YYNGEE. The CDR3 reads CASSVAGTNYGYTF. CDR3 DNA: TGTGCCAGCAGCGTCGCAGGGACCAACTATGGCTACACCTTC.

V is TRBV7-2 and J is TRBJ2-4, with 9 positions matching TRBD1. Per the germline V gene, CDR1 is SGHTA and CDR2 is FQGNSA. There are 12 residues in the CDR3. After removal of 4 bases from V and 9 bases from J, the junction contained 1 base not matched to a gene. The DNA of the CDR3 is TGTGCCAGCAGCTACAGGGGGCCCATTCAGTACTTC. It codes for CASSYRGPIQYF.